These T cell receptor beta chains were read from a single sample in a study of blood T cells in healthy people across ages. TCRdb passed the 5' RACE reads through MiXCR, listing each CDR3 protein once. The sample lists approximately 780,000 distinct CDR3 sequences, roughly 25% seen once, with 2.5% to 3.5% in the top ten. These same data were also listed under a study on T cells of mothers and their children.

Material: blood. These receptor sequences come from a boy aged 10-17 years in good health. CDR3s include the opening cysteine and the closing phenylalanine or tryptophan. A D gene is named only where the DNA matches it firmly. Size is omitted from some rows. Given values are once, few, many or a class for expanded clones.

TRBJ2-3 TRBV20-1 15 . few TGCAGTGCCCTTCCTCCGGGACTCCGCACAGATACGCAGTATTTT CSALPPGLRTDTQYF
TRBJ2-7 TRBV5-6 15 TRBD1 few TGTGCCGGCAGCTTGGCGACAGGGGAGGTCCACGAGCAGTACTTC CAGSLATGEVHEQYF
TRBJ2-5 TRBV24-1 15 . few TGTGCCACCAGTGATTCCTCGGAGGGACAAGAGACCCAGTACTTC CATSDSSEGQETQYF
TRBJ2-7 TRBV20-1 16 . few TGCAGTGCTAGTGATTCGCCCTCATCTCTCTCCTACGAGCAGTACTTC CSASDSPSSLSYEQYF
TRBJ2-1 TRBV27 14 . . TGTGCCAGCAGTTTATACCTCGGCCGGGATGAGCAGTTCTTC CASSLYLGRDEQFF
TRBJ2-5 TRBV11-2 13 . few TGTGCCAGCAGCTTAGTTGTTCGGGAGACCCAGTACTTC CASSLVVRETQYF
TRBJ2-6 TRBV11-2 16 TRBD2 few TGTGCCAGCAGCCCTCCCCTAGCGGCTGGGGCCAACGTCCTGACTTTC CASSPPLAAGANVLTF
TRBJ1-6 TRBV5-1 14 TRBD1 . TGCGCCAGCAGTCCCGGGACAGCGGGTTCACCCCTCCACTTT CASSPGTAGSPLHF
TRBJ2-7 TRBV5-6 14 . . TGTGCCAGCAGCTTCGGTCTCACCTCCTACGAGCAGTACTTC CASSFGLTSYEQYF
TRBJ2-2 TRBV9 15 . few TGTGCCAGCAGCGTAGCAGGGGTGGGCACCGGGGAGCTGTTTTTT CASSVAGVGTGELFF
TRBJ2-1 TRBV5-1 15 TRBD1 . TGCGCCAGCAGCATGCGGGACAGGGCCTACAATGAGCAGTTCTTC CASSMRDRAYNEQFF
TRBJ2-5 TRBV6-1 13 . few TGTGCCAGCAGAGGGGTACTCTGGGAGACCCAGTACTTC CASRGVLWETQYF
TRBJ2-2 TRBV10-3 13 TRBD2 . TGTGCCATCTCTCCCGGGGGGACCGGGGAGCTGTTTTTT CAISPGGTGELFF
TRBJ2-3 TRBV5-1 14 . few TGCGCCAGCAGCACCCAGGGTAACACAGATACGCAGTATTTT CASSTQGNTDTQYF
TRBJ2-7 TRBV14 15 . few TGTGCCAGCAGCCAAGTCGAGGGGATCTCCAACGAGCAGTACTTC CASSQVEGISNEQYF
TRBJ2-1 TRBV5-1 13 . . TGCGCCAGCAGCCCCGGACAGCCCCATGAGCAGTTCTTC CASSPGQPHEQFF
TRBJ2-4 TRBV11-3 14 . . TGTGCCAGCAGCGGGGACCCTACCCGGAACATTCAGTACTTC CASSGDPTRNIQYF
TRBJ1-1 TRBV7-9 14 . few TGTGCCAGCAGCCCGGACAGCATGAACACTGAAGCTTTCTTT CASSPDSMNTEAFF
TRBJ2-1 TRBV4-1 15 . . TGCGCCAGCAGGTGGCGGGGTGGGGACCGCAATGAGCAGTTCTTC CASRWRGGDRNEQFF
TRBJ2-7 TRBV2 15 TRBD1 few TGTGCCAGCAGGGGCCTGAGACAGGGGGCACTCGAGCAGTACTTC CASRGLRQGALEQYF
TRBJ1-2 TRBV12-3/TRBV12-4 14 . few TGTGCCAGCAGTTTCACGTCCGGGAACTATGGCTACACCTTC CASSFTSGNYGYTF
TRBJ2-7 TRBV27 13 . . TGTGCCAGCAGTTCGGGGGTCTCCTACGAGCAGTACTTC CASSSGVSYEQYF
TRBJ1-6 TRBV30 13 . . TGTGCCTGGAGCTCCGAGGGCAGTTCACCCCTCCACTTT CAWSSEGSSPLHF
TRBJ2-7 TRBV6-6 15 . few TGTGCCAGCAGTTACGGCACAGGGTATGTGGACGAGCAGTACTTC CASSYGTGYVDEQYF
TRBJ2-5 TRBV7-9 15 . . TGTGCCAGCAGCTTAAGTGAGCTAGGGGGAGAGACCCAGTACTTC CASSLSELGGETQYF
TRBJ2-5 TRBV19 14 . few TGTGCCAGTTCTATGGGGGCTTTGGGGGAGACCCAGTACTTC CASSMGALGETQYF
TRBJ2-3 TRBV29-1 12 . . TGCAGCGGGGCATCGATGGTCATCGCGCAGTATTTT CSGASMVIAQYF
TRBJ2-7 TRBV29-1 13 TRBD1 . TGCAGCGCCCGGACAGGGGGCAGATACGAGCAGTACTTC CSARTGGRYEQYF
TRBJ2-7 TRBV12-3/TRBV12-4 15 . few TGTGCCAGCAGCCCCCCTTTGGGGACCCCCTACGAGCAGTACTTC CASSPPLGTPYEQYF
TRBJ2-7 TRBV20-1 13 . . TGCAGTGCTAGCGGGGGGCGCTCCTACGAGCAGTACTTC CSASGGRSYEQYF
TRBJ2-5 TRBV28 13 . few TGTGCCATCCTATCGAGTGTTGGCGAGACCCAGTACTTC CAILSSVGETQYF
TRBJ2-1 TRBV12-3/TRBV12-4 14 . . TGTGCCAGCAGCCTGGACTCTGTCACCAATGAGCAGTTCTTC CASSLDSVTNEQFF
TRBJ2-3 TRBV5-6 18 TRBD2 . TGTGCCAGCAGCTTGTTAAGGCGGGGGGACCATCGCACAGATACGCAGTATTTT CASSLLRRGDHRTDTQYF
TRBJ1-1 TRBV12-3/TRBV12-4 14 . . TGTGCCAGCAGTTTACGCAGATTATCTGGCGAAGCTTTCTTT CASSLRRLSGEAFF
TRBJ2-5 TRBV7-9 15 . few TGTGCCAGCAGCGCGAGACGGACGGAGGGAGAGACCCAGTACTTC CASSARRTEGETQYF
TRBJ2-1 TRBV25-1 15 TRBD2 few TGTGCCAGCAGACCAGCGGGGGGGCCCTACAATGAGCAGTTCTTC CASRPAGGPYNEQFF